The present T cell receptor beta chain was sequenced within a study of T-cell reconstitution after alpha-beta-depleted transplantation in children. The sample holds many counts of this clonotype. TCRbeta library construction was performed incorporating unique molecular identifiers. TCRdb redid the calling of the PCR reads with MiXCR, one entry per CDR3 protein. The sample lists 200,000 to 250,000 distinct CDR3 sequences, over 9.5% occurring once. The material sequenced was PBMCs from the stem cell graft donor, taken from the stem cell graft. The origin of this receptor is a human donor who donated a stem cell graft to a child with SCID.

CDR3 nucleotide sequence: TGTGCCAGCAGCCCCGGCAACTACGAGCAGTACTTC. Translation: CASSPGNYEQYF. J is TRBJ2-7 and V is TRBV9; D gene ambiguous. V was pared by 4 bases and J by 3 bases, with 8 bases between. CDR3 length equals 12 residues. Germline lookup yields CDR1 SGDLS and CDR2 YYNGEE.